The present entry profiles one TCR beta chain with its context. The antigen remains unidentified. This entry is derived from a study of shared clonotypes between healthy human individuals. The naive CD8 fraction comprised CD45RO-negative cells positively selected for CCR7 and excluded terminally differentiated effector memory CD45RA+ cells. The study's findings and limits: Donor scarcity curtailed the genetic and exposure-history diversity represented herein. When compared with the clonotypes that were shared by all four sorted-subset donors, the non-shared clonotypes turned out to have lower generation probabilities.

In the authors' methods: As immunoSEQ supplied junction-only sequences (without quality scores), filtering differed. TCRdb's table, derived via immunoSEQ multiplex PCR, lists solely in-frame clones and lacks some. That table supplies the V and J calls and clone size; D and trimming were determined from the DNA. This sample has about 1,800,000 clones, with about 95% found just once. V gave up 4 bases and J gave up 3 bases; unmatched junction bases: 5. This CDR3 region has 14 residues. Per germline, CDR1 SGHRS and CDR2 YFSETQ. The receptor was derived from a young man in good health. The V call is TRBV5-1, the J call TRBJ1-1; 8 bases agree with TRBD1. Material for sequencing was naive CD8+ T cells sorted from blood. CDR3 amino acids: CASSATGGDTEAFF. The CDR3 DNA reads TGCGCCAGCAGCGCCACAGGGGGGGACACTGAAGCTTTCTTT.